Included here is one TCR beta chain sequence, with context. Its antigen is unknown. Per-nucleotide qualities are absent, and no much larger clonotype sits a single base away. The donors were healthy, HIV-negative adults with no recently reported acute infections or vaccinations. Every donor was a Caucasian adult living in Nashville, Tennessee, USA. CD4+ T cells were enriched by magnetic negative selection, after which naive cells were positively selected on CD45RA and the negative fraction was taken as the memory subset. Blood was obtained by leukapheresis, after which PBMCs were separated by Ficoll-Histopaque density gradient centrifugation and cryopreserved in liquid nitrogen vapor phase. Analytical flow cytometry was used to check the purity and quantity of every magnetically sorted T cell population. Each sorted fraction had its genomic DNA isolated and then quantified by UV absorbance on a Nanodrop 2000c.

Using the deep immunoSEQ assay, TCR CDR3 regions were amplified from genomic DNA by multiplex PCR. Genomic DNA extracted from each cell subset was distributed evenly over all wells of several immunoSEQ 96-well plates, and each plate served as one replicate. Each replicate PCR for sorted subsets received roughly 200 ng genomic DNA, equal to about 30,000 T cell genomes. The purified libraries were quantified using a Qubit 3.0 fluorometer, sized with a Bioanalyzer 2100, and then quantified again using the KAPA Library Quantification kit. Every immunoSEQ 96-well plate was sequenced on a separate single-read 150-cycle Illumina NextSeq 550 flow cell. The authors' pipeline ran thus. Because the immunoSEQ output included only junctional sequences and no quality scores, the filtering could not be the same as the filtering used for full-length reads. Sequences were annotated with PyIR, a Python wrapper for IgBLAST v1.9, and V/J genes and CDR3 were assigned using IMGT germline references. Reads were filtered out if the reads had weak V/J assignments (E-value above 1e-6), no CDR3, stop codons, out-of-frame junctions, or ambiguous translated residues. V3J clonotypes were defined by identical inferred V gene, J gene, and CDR3 amino acid sequence. Percentage overlap between repertoires was computed as shared unique clonotypes divided by the size of the smaller repertoire. Three approaches were used to assess repertoire richness: RTK rarefaction, the Chao1 estimator, and Recon v2.1 estimates of unobserved clonotypes. For all TCRbeta clonotypes obtained by the gDNA method from four donors, generation probabilities were computed with OLGA. The clones in this table, taken by TCRdb from immuneACCESS, are in-frame only. Not every clone is retained; where verified, under half of the shortfall comes from an unresolved V gene, and the cause of the rest is unknown. For V, J and clone size, that table is used; D and trimming come from the DNA. The sample table lists about 710,000 clones, around four fifths of them with a count of one. Around 1.8% of the sample is taken by the ten largest.

This record comes from a study of shared clonotypes between healthy human individuals (dated by TCRdb to about 2020). About the full investigation: The cohort included a few men and a couple of women between 18 and 49 years of age. For each donor, CD4 naive and CD4 memory were each run on three plates, CD8 naive on two plates, and CD8 memory on one plate. To estimate repertoire size and how much clonotypes are shared between individuals, the study performed deep sequencing of blood TCR repertoires from 4 to 6 healthy adults. To increase sequencing depth and limit assay-specific biases, TCR repertoire library preparation and sequencing were carried out by different laboratories using diverse techniques. Between about 0.94 and 8.9 billion PBMCs per donor were obtained by leukapheresis.

CDR1 and CDR2 were assigned from the germline V gene (reference sequence) as SGHAT and FQDESV. V is cut back by 9 bases and J by 6 bases, with 7 bases in the junction unmatched. From the cysteine through the phenylalanine, the CDR3 covers 13 amino acids. The retained sequence is limited to the CDR3, 39 bases, with the frame set at the first base. Results the study describes overall, beyond this receptor: Pairwise subsampling led to the expectation that sequencing depth would affect the degree of clonotype sharing among donors. Incomplete sequencing was indicated by rarefaction of sorted-subset datasets, despite the large sequencing depth. Higher generation probabilities were observed for clonotypes shared by all four sorted-subset donors than for non-shared clonotypes. Across a handful of donors, about 5% of naive CD4, approximately 3.5% of naive CD8, about 2.3% of memory CD4, and roughly 0.4% of memory CD8 clonotypes were shared. Estimated clonotype richness was generally larger for naive than for memory subsets. Sampling was restricted to blood, and TCR repertoires in tissue are likely to differ from TCR repertoires in blood. Because the study included a small number of donors, the genetic and exposure-history diversity represented was limited.

The rearrangement joined TRBV11-1 to TRBJ2-7; TRBD1 aligns with 11 central bases. This sequence originates from a woman in her 30s in good health. Sequences were obtained from memory CD4+ T cells sorted from blood. The intended sense of this specimen's cell subset or site label: CD45RA-negative fraction. This receptor has the CDR3 CASSDRGPSEQYF. In nucleotide form, the sequence is TGTGCCAGTTCGGACAGGGGGCCTAGCGAGCAGTACTTC.